This TCR beta chain is drawn from a study of control samples from healthy donors and cancer patients. Method: immunoSEQ multiplex PCR; TCRdb's copy keeps in-frame clones and lacks some. The sample yields about 58,000 clones, around 87% seen once. Germline CDR1 is MNHEY and CDR2 is SMNVEV (reference sequence). J gave up 7 bases and V 9 bases, and 7 bases lay outside the gene matches. The CDR3 sequence is 13 residues long. V and J are TRBV27 and TRBJ1-4; 8 nucleotides line up with TRBD1. The clonotype comes from a woman aged 60-75 years with lung cancer. Material: PBMCs. The CDR3 bases are TGTGCCAGAAAAAGGGACAGGTGTGAAAAACTGTTTTTT. This sequence encodes CARKRDRCEKLFF.